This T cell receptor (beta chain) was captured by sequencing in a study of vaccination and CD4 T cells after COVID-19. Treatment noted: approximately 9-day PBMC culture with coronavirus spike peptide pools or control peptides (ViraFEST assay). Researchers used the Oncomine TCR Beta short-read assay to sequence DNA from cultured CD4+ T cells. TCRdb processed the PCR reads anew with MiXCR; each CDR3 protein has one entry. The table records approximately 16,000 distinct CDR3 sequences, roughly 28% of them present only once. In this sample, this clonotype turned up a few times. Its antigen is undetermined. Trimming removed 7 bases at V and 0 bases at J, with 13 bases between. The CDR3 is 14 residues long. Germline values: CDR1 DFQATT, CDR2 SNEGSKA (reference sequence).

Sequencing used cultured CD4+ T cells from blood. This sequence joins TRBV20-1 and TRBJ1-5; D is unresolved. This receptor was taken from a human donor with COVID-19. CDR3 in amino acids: CSVWVGGSNQPQHF. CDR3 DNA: TGCAGTGTTTGGGTTGGAGGTAGCAATCAGCCCCAGCATTTT.